This TCR beta chain originates from a study of blood T cells in healthy people across ages. There were healthy Caucasian individuals from Russia, aged roughly 6 to 100, serving as donors. Extractions gave at least 6 micrograms of total RNA per sample. Findings of the study overall: Without sorted subsets, naive and antigen-experienced compartments could not be conclusively compared. Greater diversity and more naive CD4+ cells were seen in long-lived donors than in aged donors.

On this clonotype itself: Its antigen is still unknown.

This CDR3 spans 15 amino acids. Unmatched junction bases numbered 11, after V lost 7 bases and J lost 8 bases. Germline loops: CDR1 MDHEN, CDR2 SYDVKM. Primers used in a second PCR of about 7 to 12 cycles were a sample-barcoded 5' primer and a J-beta primer mix. One entry per CDR3 protein, called by TCRdb with MiXCR from the 5' RACE reads. The data hold some 640,000 distinct CDR3 sequences, with around 31% observed a single time. The V and J genes are TRBV28 and TRBJ1-4; 9 nucleotides match TRBD1. This TCR came from a woman of 80 years or more in good health. The sequencing input was blood. The CDR3 DNA is TGTGCCAGCACTTACCCGGGACAGGGAGGCGAAAAACTGTTTTTT. Encoded protein: CASTYPGQGGEKLFF.